Each of the 2 T cell receptor beta chains below was sequenced from the same sample in a study of post-analysis software for immune sequencing data. Study observations and caveats: Elevated frequency relative to controls characterized four to six TRBV segments in patients, TRBV5-6, TRBV5-1 and TRBV20-1 among them.

TCR beta libraries were prepared from cDNA with unique molecular identifiers. TCRdb re-analysed the PCR reads in MiXCR, keeping a single row per CDR3 protein. The top ten hold approximately 0.55% of the sample, which has approximately 730,000 distinct CDR3 sequences, roughly 29% seen once. Their cognate antigens are unknown. Sequenced sample: blood. These receptors came from a girl aged 5-17 years with multiple sclerosis.

The chain uses TRBV20-1 and TRBJ1-2, with TRBD1 identical over 11 bases. The germline V gene has CDR1 DFQATT and CDR2 SNEGSKA (reference sequence). V shed 5 bases and J 6 bases; nucleotides not matched to a gene: 17. The CDR3 sequence is 17 residues long. The CDR3, as DNA: TGCAGTGCTGGAAGTAGGGACAGGGGGTTATCGGTCGATGGCTACACCTTC. Encoded protein: CSAGSRDRGLSVDGYTF.

The J gene is TRBJ2-2, the V gene TRBV12-3 or TRBV12-4, with D unclear. CDR3 length: 13 residues. V was cut by 4 bases and J by 0 bases, with 3 bases left in between. The CDR3, as DNA: TGTGCCAGCAGTTACCCGAACACCGGGGAGCTGTTTTTT. It specifies CASSYPNTGELFF.